The rows below give T cell receptor beta chains drawn from one sample of a study of blood T cell repertoires in COVID-19. Clones were read by immunoSEQ multiplex PCR, and TCRdb kept only the in-frame ones, dropping some. The profile shows roughly 240,000 clones, roughly 85% of them singletons. Sequenced: peripheral blood. These receptors all stem from a man over 45 with COVID-19, enrolled during active disease. Each CDR3 is given with its conserved first and last residue. A D gene is named only where the DNA matches it firmly. Some rows have no size entry. The others give once, few or many, or a class for an expanded clone.

J	D	size	V	DNA	CDR3
TRBJ1-6	-	-	TRBV5-1	TGCGCCAGCAGTCAGAATGATAATTCACCCCTCCACTTT	CASSQNDNSPLHF
TRBJ1-1	-	-	TRBV14	TGTGCCAGCAGCCAGACCTGGAGGTACACTGAAGCTTTCTTT	CASSQTWRYTEAFF
TRBJ1-1	-	-	TRBV3-1/TRBV3-2	TGTGCCAGCAGCCAAATGACATCTATTGAAGCTTTCTTT	CASSQMTSIEAFF
TRBJ2-3	-	-	TRBV11-2	TGTGCCAGCAGCTCAATGGTGAAGGAGTCGATTACAGATACGCAGTATTTT	CASSSMVKESITDTQYF
TRBJ1-3	TRBD1	-	TRBV5-5	TGTGCCAGCAGCCGGGACAGGGGACAGGGAAACACCATATATTTT	CASSRDRGQGNTIYF
TRBJ2-1	TRBD2	-	TRBV10-2	TGCGCCAGCACCCCGGGACTAGCGGGCCACTCCTACAATGAGCAGTTCTTC	CASTPGLAGHSYNEQFF
TRBJ1-1	-	-	TRBV5-1	TGCGCCAGCAGTGCAGGGGCGAGGGCTGAAGCTTTCTTT	CASSAGARAEAFF
TRBJ1-2	-	once	TRBV28	TGTGCCAGCAGTTTAGGGGGGGGCCTTCGGTCCTATGGCTACACCTTC	CASSLGGGLRSYGYTF
TRBJ2-4	TRBD2	-	TRBV9	TGTGCCAGCAGCGTAGCCCCACTAGCGGGGGGCCAAAACATTCAGTACTTC	CASSVAPLAGGQNIQYF
TRBJ2-7	-	-	TRBV3-1/TRBV3-2	TGTGCCAGCAGTCCCAGGGGCCCCTACGAGCAGTACTTC	CASSPRGPYEQYF
TRBJ1-1	-	once	TRBV5-6	TGTGCCAGCAGCTTCCGGGCTGAAGCTTTCTTT	CASSFRAEAFF
TRBJ1-6	-	-	TRBV9	TGTGCCAGCAGCCCATTACAGGGATCTAATTCACCCCTCCACTTT	CASSPLQGSNSPLHF
TRBJ2-7	TRBD1	-	TRBV11-2	TGTGCCAGCAGCTTTGGGGGACAGGGATCCTACGAGCAGTACTTC	CASSFGGQGSYEQYF
TRBJ1-3	-	-	TRBV29-1	TGCAGCGTCGCCACAGGGTTGGTGTCTGGAAACACCATATATTTT	CSVATGLVSGNTIYF
TRBJ1-2	-	-	TRBV10-3	TGTGCCATCATGACCCCGCAGGACTATGGCTACACCTTC	CAIMTPQDYGYTF
TRBJ1-4	-	-	TRBV5-8	TGTGCCAGCAGCTCAACAGGGTTAACATATGAAAAACTGTTTTTT	CASSSTGLTYEKLFF
TRBJ1-1	TRBD1	-	TRBV2	TGTGCCAGCACTGATCGACAGGGTAACACTGAAGCTTTCTTT	CASTDRQGNTEAFF
TRBJ1-1	TRBD1	-	TRBV27	TGTGCCAGCAGTTTTTCGGGACAGGGGTGGACTGAAGCTTTCTTT	CASSFSGQGWTEAFF
TRBJ2-7	TRBD1	-	TRBV9	TGTGCCAGCAGCGTAGGGACAGGGTTTGCGCAGTACTTC	CASSVGTGFAQYF
TRBJ2-3	-	-	TRBV21-1	TGTGCCAGCACAGTCCCGGGTAGCACAGATACGCAGTATTTT	CASTVPGSTDTQYF
TRBJ1-5	-	-	TRBV6-1	TGTGCCAGCAGTGAAGCTACACAGGGTAGTAGTAGTGGTCAGCCCCAGCATTTT	CASSEATQGSSSGQPQHF
TRBJ1-1	-	-	TRBV3-1/TRBV3-2	TGTGCCAGCAGCCATTGGGACAACATGAACACTGAAGCTTTCTTT	CASSHWDNMNTEAFF
TRBJ2-4	TRBD1	-	TRBV10-2	TGCGCCAGCAGGGGGGACAGATCCAAAAACATTCAGTACTTC	CASRGDRSKNIQYF
TRBJ2-3	TRBD1	-	TRBV3-1/TRBV3-2	TGTGCCAGCAGCCTCCGGGACAGGAGCACAGATACGCAGTATTTT	CASSLRDRSTDTQYF
TRBJ2-3	TRBD2	few	TRBV7-9	TGTGCCAGCAGCTCGGGACTAGCGGGGGGAATGTCAGATACGCAGTATTTT	CASSSGLAGGMSDTQYF
TRBJ2-7	TRBD2	few	TRBV7-9	TGTGCCAGCAGCCAACGGACTAGCGGGATTACCTACGAGCAGTACTTC	CASSQRTSGITYEQYF
TRBJ2-3	-	-	TRBV6-5	TGTGCCAGCAGGGAGGCAGGGGGCACAGATACGCAGTATTTT	CASREAGGTDTQYF
TRBJ2-5	TRBD2	-	TRBV5-1	TGCGCCAGCAGCTTGGCTAGCGGGGCGAACCAAGAGACCCAGTACTTC	CASSLASGANQETQYF
TRBJ2-7	TRBD1	-	TRBV28	TGTGCCAGCAGTTCTCGGCGACAGGGAGTCTACGAGCAGTACTTC	CASSSRRQGVYEQYF
TRBJ1-2	TRBD1	-	TRBV3-1/TRBV3-2	TGTGCCAGCAGCCAAGGGACAGGATATGGCTACACCTTC	CASSQGTGYGYTF
TRBJ2-7	-	-	TRBV9	TGTGCCAGCAGCACTCAACAGGGACCATCCTACGAGCAGTACTTC	CASSTQQGPSYEQYF
TRBJ1-2	TRBD1	-	TRBV3-1/TRBV3-2	TGTGCCAGCAGCCGCTGGGACAGTGGAACCTCTAACTATGGCTACACCTTC	CASSRWDSGTSNYGYTF